What follows are 19 T cell receptor beta chains derived from one specimen sequenced in a study of cytomegalovirus exposure and HLA in healthy donors. It was with 60 Vbeta and 13 Jbeta primers that the PCR ran. Method: immunoSEQ multiplex PCR; TCRdb's copy keeps in-frame clones and lacks some. The table records about 130,000 clones, 65% to 80% of them present only once. The specimen sequenced was PBMCs. These receptors came from a male donor in good health and CMV-seronegative.

The chain couples TRBV5-1 to TRBJ2-3; 11 positions agree with TRBD2. The trim removed 4 bases at V and 4 bases at J, leaving 8 bases unmatched. CDR3 length: 16 amino acids. Germline V gene lookup returns CDR1 SGHRS and CDR2 YFSETQ. CDR3 loop: CASSPALAGGSDTQYF. DNA for the CDR3: TGCGCCAGCAGCCCGGCCCTAGCGGGAGGTTCAGATACGCAGTATTTT.

The chain joins TRBV18 to TRBJ1-5; D is undetermined. CDR1 and CDR2 from the germline V gene are KGHSH and LQKENI. The CDR3 loop spans 15 amino acids. V was clipped by 6 bases and J by 4 bases, with 16 bases between them. Written as DNA, the CDR3 is TGTGCCAGCTCCTATGGACTGGGCCTTAATCAGCCCCAGCATTTT. This translates into CASSYGLGLNQPQHF.

The chain combines TRBV27 with TRBJ1-4; 7 bases align to TRBD1. This CDR3 spans 13 amino acids. V trimming: 6 bases; J trimming: 8 bases; junction bases outside the gene matches: 6. Germline V gene sequence: CDR1 MNHEY, CDR2 SMNVEV (reference sequence). The CDR3 spells CASRPGGREKLFF. In DNA, the CDR3 is TGTGCCAGCAGACCAGGGGGGAGAGAAAAACTGTTTTTT.

This clone is a singleton in its sample. This rearrangement joins TRBV27 to TRBJ1-2, with D perhaps TRBD1 (6 bases). The germline V gene has CDR1 MNHEY and CDR2 SMNVEV (reference sequence). V was trimmed by 3 bases and J by 5 bases, leaving 16 bases between them. This CDR3 region has 15 residues. The CDR3 bases are TGTGCCAGCAGTTTGGGGGGGGGCGCGGGGTATGGCTACACCTTC. It specifies CASSLGGGAGYGYTF.

The chain couples TRBV6-1 to TRBJ2-5; 9 bases agree with TRBD1. With the DNA end fitting TRBJ2-7 better, the J assignment may be wrong. Germline CDR1 MNHNS, CDR2 SASEGT. CDR3 length: 16 amino acids. The CDR3 bases are TGTGCCAGCAGTGAAGAGGGACAGGGAGGGAAGTACGAGCAGTACTTC. This codes for CASSEEGQGGKYEQYF.

The rearrangement uses TRBV5-8 and TRBJ1-3, with no clear D. Germline V gives CDR1 SGHTS, CDR2 YDEGEE. The CDR3 runs 14 residues. Between the trimmed V and J ends, which lost 0 bases and 0 bases, there was a span of 4 bases. CDR3 in amino acids: CASSLGLSGNTIYF. CDR3 DNA sequence: TGTGCCAGCAGCTTGGGACTCTCTGGAAACACCATATATTTT.

In DNA form, the CDR3 reads TGTGCCAGCTCACCGGGGGGGCTCACCAACTATGGCTACACCTTC. It is translated as CASSPGGLTNYGYTF. V and J are TRBV18 and TRBJ1-2, with D possibly matching TRBD1 (6 bases). The CDR3 consists of 15 residues. From germline, CDR1 is KGHSH and CDR2 LQKENI. The V and J ends lost 3 bases and 2 bases respectively, with 13 bases between them.

This clone appeared once. The chain combines TRBV6-6 with TRBJ1-1, with D perhaps matching TRBD1 (6 bases). The CDR3 has 15 residues. Germline V gene data show CDR1 as MNHNY and CDR2 as SVGAGI (reference sequence). Trimming removed 4 bases from V and 1 base from J, with 13 bases in between. CDR3: CASSSDDRQNTEAFF. Written as DNA, the CDR3 is TGTGCCAGCAGTTCCGACGACAGGCAGAACACTGAAGCTTTCTTT.

V usage is TRBV5-6 and J usage is TRBJ1-2, with D unresolved. Germline V gene data show CDR1 as SGHDT and CDR2 as YYEEEE. Trimming removed 0 bases at V and 4 bases at J, with 7 bases between. This CDR3 is 13 amino acids long. In DNA form, the CDR3 reads TGTGCCAGCAGCTTGGCTTCTACCTATGGCTACACCTTC. As protein: CASSLASTYGYTF.

With respect to this clone: The junction and the germline gene differ at one end; a read error may be behind it. J is TRBJ2-3 and V is TRBV7-9; TRBD2 agrees at 7 bases. Germline V gives CDR1 SEHNR, CDR2 FQNEAQ (reference sequence). The CDR3 contains 12 residues. CDR3 protein: CSSSLGEGTQYF. The CDR3 DNA reads TGTTCCAGCAGCTTAGGGGAGGGGACGCAGTATTTT.

This clone came up a few times. The V call is TRBV6-5, the J call TRBJ2-5; TRBD1 aligns across 11 bases. The CDR3 is 15 residues long. Looked up from germline, CDR1 is MNHEY and CDR2 is SVGAGI. With 3 bases clipped from V and 5 bases from J, the junction kept 5 bases outside the gene matches. CDR3 region: CASSYGQGARETQYF. DNA for the CDR3: TGTGCCAGCAGTTATGGACAGGGGGCTCGGGAGACCCAGTACTTC.

The V call is TRBV6-7, the J call TRBJ1-4; TRBD1 matches at 7 bases. TRBV6-7 is filed as an ORF, its function uncertain. The V gene end was trimmed by 7 bases and the J gene end by 3 bases; junction bases not matched to a gene: 8. The length of the CDR3 is 15 residues. CDR3 in DNA: TGTGCCAGCACGGACAGGAGATACTCTAATGAAAAACTGTTTTTT. It specifies CASTDRRYSNEKLFF.

The J gene is TRBJ1-5, the V gene TRBV28, with D possibly TRBD1 on 5 matching bases. Germline CDR1 is MDHEN and CDR2 is SYDVKM. V was shortened by 1 base and J by 4 bases, with 11 bases between the two germline ends. CDR3 length: 15 amino acids. The CDR3 region is CASSLSRVGNQPQHF. The CDR3 DNA is TGTGCCAGCAGTTTATCCAGGGTAGGGAATCAGCCCCAGCATTTT.

The chain recombines TRBV2 with TRBJ1-5; 8 nucleotides align to TRBD1. Germline CDR1 is SNHLY and CDR2 is FYNNEI. This CDR3 spans 17 amino acids. V lost 5 bases and J lost 3; bases outside the gene matches: 12. CDR3 sequence reads: CASSRDATGAYNQPQHF. CDR3 nucleotide sequence: TGTGCCAGCAGTCGCGATGCGACAGGGGCCTACAATCAGCCCCAGCATTTT.

The CDR3 loop is CASSLETGTYGYTF. CDR3 sequence (DNA): TGTGCCAGCAGCTTAGAGACAGGGACCTATGGCTACACCTTC. The chain has TRBV7-8 and TRBJ1-2, with 7 positions matching TRBD1. CDR3 size: 14 residues. V trimming: 1 base; J trimming: 4 bases; junction bases outside the gene matches: 3. Germline lookup yields CDR1 SGHVS and CDR2 FQNEAQ.

V and J are TRBV29-1 and TRBJ2-7, with D perhaps TRBD1 (6 bases). Per germline, CDR1 SQVTM and CDR2 ANQGSEA. Trimming left V 2 bases short and J 0 bases short, with 11 bases between. The CDR3 is made up of 14 amino acids. CDR3 sequence: CSVEWQGPSYEQYF. The CDR3 DNA reads as TGCAGCGTTGAATGGCAGGGGCCCTCCTACGAGCAGTACTTC.

The chain carries TRBV6-1 and TRBJ2-5; 10 bases are shared with TRBD1. The ends lost 1 base at V and 5 bases at J; junction bases unmatched: 7. CDR1 is MNHNS, CDR2 SASEGT, per germline. The CDR3 contains 16 residues. The CDR3 nucleotides are TGTGCCAGCAGTGAAGAGGCCGGGACAGGGGTCGAGACCCAGTACTTC. Encoded protein: CASSEEAGTGVETQYF.

V and J are TRBV19 and TRBJ1-1; tentatively, D is TRBD1 (5 bases). Germline values: CDR1 LNHDA, CDR2 SQIVND (reference sequence). V was cut by 1 base and J by 6 bases, with 15 bases left in between. The CDR3 length is 15 residues. The CDR3 DNA reads TGTGCCAGTAGTATAGGAGTACAGGTTAACGCTGAAGCTTTCTTT. It encodes CASSIGVQVNAEAFF.

The chain recombines TRBV9 with TRBJ1-2, with D maybe TRBD1 (5 bases). The CDR3 covers 15 residues. Germline V lookup: CDR1 SGDLS, CDR2 YYNGEE. V lost 6 bases to trimming and J lost 8 bases, with 23 bases between them. CDR3 nucleotide sequence: TGTGCCAGCACCAATAGCCGAGCCGGGACTCGGGGCTACACCTTC. Amino acid sequence: CASTNSRAGTRGYTF.